This T cell receptor (beta chain) derives from a study of early T cells in non-severe SARS-CoV-2 infection. Study-level background: Sequenced material consisted of bulk RNA (from unsorted whole blood), and chains were unpaired.

This CDR3 has 15 amino acids. The V gene's germline CDR1 is MNHEY and CDR2 SVGAGI. V was clipped by 0 bases and J by 3 bases, with 10 bases between them. This clonotype was observed many times. Individually, cDNA molecules had unique molecular identifiers attached to them. TCRdb reprocessed the 5' RACE reads via MiXCR and lists one record per CDR3 protein. The data show about 97,000 distinct CDR3 sequences, 9.5% to 11% seen once. This material consisted of whole blood, taken at baseline. This sequence was found in an adult who was a healthcare worker with PCR-confirmed SARS-CoV-2 infection or an uninfected control (not recorded which). The rearrangement links TRBV6-5 to TRBJ2-3; D might be TRBD2 (5 bases). CDR3 DNA: TGTGCCAGCAGTTACTCGCCTAGCTTTACAGATACGCAGTATTTT. Its protein product is CASSYSPSFTDTQYF.